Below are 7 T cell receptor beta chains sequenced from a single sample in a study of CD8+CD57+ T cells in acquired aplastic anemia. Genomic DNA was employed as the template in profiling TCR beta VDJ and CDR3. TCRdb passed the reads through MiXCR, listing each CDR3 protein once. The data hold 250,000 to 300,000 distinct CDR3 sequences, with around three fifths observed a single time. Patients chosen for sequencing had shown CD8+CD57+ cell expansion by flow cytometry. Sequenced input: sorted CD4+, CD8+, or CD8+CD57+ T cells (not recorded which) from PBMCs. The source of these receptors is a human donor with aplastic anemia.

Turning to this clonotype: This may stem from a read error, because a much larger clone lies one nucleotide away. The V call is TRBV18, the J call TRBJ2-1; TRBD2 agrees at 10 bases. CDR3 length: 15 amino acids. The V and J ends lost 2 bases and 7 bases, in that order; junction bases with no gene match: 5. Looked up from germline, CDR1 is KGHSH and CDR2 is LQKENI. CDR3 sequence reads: CASSPEVSGRNEQFF. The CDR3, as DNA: TGTGCCAGCTCACCAGAGGTTAGCGGGAGGAATGAGCAGTTCTTC.

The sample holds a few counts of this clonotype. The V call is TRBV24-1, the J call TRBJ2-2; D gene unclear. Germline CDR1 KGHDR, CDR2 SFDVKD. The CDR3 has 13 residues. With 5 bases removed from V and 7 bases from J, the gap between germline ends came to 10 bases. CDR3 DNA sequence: TGTGCCACCAGTGGCAGGCTGGGCGGGGAGCTGTTTTTT. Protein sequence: CATSGRLGGELFF.

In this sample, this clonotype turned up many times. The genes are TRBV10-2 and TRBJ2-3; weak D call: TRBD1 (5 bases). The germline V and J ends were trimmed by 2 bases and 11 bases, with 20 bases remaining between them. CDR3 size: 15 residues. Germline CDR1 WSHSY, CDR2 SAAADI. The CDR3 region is CASSEGAGFVLEQYF. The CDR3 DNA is TGCGCCAGCAGTGAGGGGGCAGGGTTCGTTTTGGAGCAGTATTTT.

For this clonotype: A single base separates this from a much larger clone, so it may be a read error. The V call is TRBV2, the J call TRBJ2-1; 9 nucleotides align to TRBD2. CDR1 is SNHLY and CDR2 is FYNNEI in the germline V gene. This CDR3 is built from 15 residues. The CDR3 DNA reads TGTGCCAGCCAAAAACTAGCGGGCCACTACAATGAGCAGCTCTTC. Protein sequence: CASQKLAGHYNEQLF.

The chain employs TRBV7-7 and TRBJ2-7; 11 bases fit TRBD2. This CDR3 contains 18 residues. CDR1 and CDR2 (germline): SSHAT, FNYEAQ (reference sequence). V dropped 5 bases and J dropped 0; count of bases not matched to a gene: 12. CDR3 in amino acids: CASSPEAGTSGSSYEQYF. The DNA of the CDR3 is TGTGCCAGCAGCCCGGAAGCCGGGACTAGCGGTTCCTCCTACGAGCAGTACTTC.

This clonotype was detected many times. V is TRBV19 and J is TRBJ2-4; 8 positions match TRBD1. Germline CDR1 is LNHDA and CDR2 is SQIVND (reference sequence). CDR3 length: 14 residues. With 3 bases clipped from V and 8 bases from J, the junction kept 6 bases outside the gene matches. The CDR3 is CASSIAGGGYIQYF. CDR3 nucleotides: TGTGCCAGTAGTATTGCAGGGGGCGGTTACATTCAGTACTTC.

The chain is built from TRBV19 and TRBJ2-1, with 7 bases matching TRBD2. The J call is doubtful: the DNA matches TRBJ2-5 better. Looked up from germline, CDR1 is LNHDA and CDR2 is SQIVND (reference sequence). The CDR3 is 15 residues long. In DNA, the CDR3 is TGTGCCAGTAGTATAGTTCCGGGGGGCCAAGAGACCCAGTACTTC. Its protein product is CASSIVPGGQETQYF.